This is a list of T cell receptor beta chains from one sample in a study of OX40 agonist ivuxolimab in advanced cancers. The protocol was immunoSEQ multiplex PCR, while the TCRdb copy is restricted to in-frame clones and leaves out a portion. This table holds 50,000 or so clones, around 93% found once. The source was CD4+ or CD8+ T cells sorted from blood, collected in a trial of the OX40 agonist ivuxolimab. Source of these receptors: an adult with an advanced solid tumor such as melanoma, head and neck, liver or kidney cancer. CDR3s leave out the opening cysteine and the closing phenylalanine or tryptophan. A clone size is listed for some rows: how often the clone was seen (once, few, many), or a class if it is expanded.

clone_size v_call cdr3_aa
. TRBV7-8 ASSLEASGGGEQY
. TRBV5-8 ASSPGLATSQETQY
. TRBV6-6 ASSTGQGNEQF
. TRBV19 ASSWTGGNAEAF
. TRBV7-9 ASRPHLNSATNEKLF
. TRBV5-6 ASSNGFSEAF
. TRBV13 ASSDSISGRGVNEQF
. TRBV7-2 ASSWTDGYT
. TRBV7-9 ASIADGTADGFLH
. TRBV19 ASSMGSLYEQY
. TRBV19 ASSIPGTYEQY
. TRBV13 ASRSNLNTEAF
medium-sized TRBV4-3 ASSQEASSGANVLT
. TRBV19 ASSLRDSSTEAF
. TRBV28 ASSFEAPPYEQY
. TRBV6-6 ASSYSSEQY
. TRBV28 ASSLSGNTIY
. TRBV10-3 AISESQGSLVRSYNEQF
once TRBV18 ASSPPLEGQGNQPQH
. TRBV29-1 SGVGGHPYEQY
. TRBV7-9 ASSLARGKNEQF
. TRBV6-5 ASSYSVRSSYEQY
. TRBV5-1 ASSSSGSYEQY
. TRBV7-9 ASSLGTGTPSEQY
. TRBV4-1 ASSPGLAGGSSYNEQF
. TRBV27 ASSLIPPEGYEQY
once TRBV7-6 ASSAPFGDGYT
many TRBV6-1 ASSPSGEAYNEQF
. TRBV7-9 ASSLRDRLEAF
. TRBV29-1 SVEEAGGGRYGYT
. TRBV6-5 ASNMGQNTEAF
. TRBV28 ASSLSGDSPLH
once TRBV4-2 ASSQDQVSYNSPLH
. TRBV9 ASSVAIGQGLNGYT
. TRBV7-9 ASSLTEGTEGEQY
. TRBV7-9 ASSLAPTGKPGELF
once TRBV7-9 ASSAAGTGIGEQY
. TRBV5-4 ASSFLAGGPNEQF
. TRBV4-3 ASSRSGENQETQY
. TRBV7-6 ASSLGGGPNEQF
. TRBV10-1 ARRVGHGLFGEQF
once TRBV10-3 AISEGSYSGELF
. TRBV2 ASERRRDEQETQY
. TRBV7-9 ASSLPDRGRREQY
. TRBV15 ATSRVAGAGQPQH
. TRBV19 ASKGGLNTEAF
once TRBV7-8 ASSRTSGLENIQY
. TRBV7-9 ASSLGLPPYEQY
few TRBV28 ASSLYQGYEQY
. TRBV5-4 ASSLDHSYEQY
once TRBV7-8 ASSLRGTYGYT
once TRBV4-1 ASSRDASSYNSPLH
once TRBV6-5 ASSYGYGSKDTQY
. TRBV10-2 ATKGVYEQY
. TRBV19 ASRSDSDYRTEAF
. TRBV19 ASSIAGIATGELF